Presented here are 20 T cell receptor beta chains from one specimen sequenced in a study of blood T cells in healthy people across ages. A J-beta primer mix and a sample-barcoded 5' primer were used in a second PCR of roughly 7 to 12 cycles. TCRdb called the 5' RACE reads again in MiXCR, with one record for every CDR3 protein. The data hold roughly 1.7 million distinct CDR3 sequences, with roughly 32% observed a single time. Material for sequencing was blood. These receptors were collected from a woman aged 25-40 years in good health.

CDR3 bases: TGCGCCAGCAGCCAAGTTTCGGGGGACCGGACGACGCAGTTCTTC. It specifies CASSQVSGDRTTQFF. The chain links TRBV4-1 to TRBJ2-1; the D gene is possibly TRBD2 (6 bases). CDR1 and CDR2 from the germline V gene are MGHRA and YSYEKL. V lost 1 base and J 12 bases, leaving 19 bases between the germline ends. The CDR3 is 15 amino acids.

This clonotype was counted between two and nine times. J is TRBJ2-7 and V is TRBV20-1, with D unclear. V lost 5 bases and J lost 2, with 16 bases in between. The CDR3 is 14 amino acids. The germline V gene encodes CDR1 DFQATT and CDR2 SNEGSKA (reference sequence). The CDR3 coding sequence is TGCAGTGCTGGTATTGAAAAGGCACCCTACGAGCAGTACTTC. It translates to CSAGIEKAPYEQYF.

This clonotype was observed once. Mismatch with germline at one junction end may stem from a read error. V and J are TRBV9 and TRBJ2-5; 8 bases are a match to TRBD2. The CDR3 length is 16 residues. Germline-derived CDR1 and CDR2 are SGDLS and YYNGEE. Here the CDR3 DNA reads TGTGCCAGCAGCGTAGAGGGCGGGGGGACCCAAGGGACCCAGTACTTC. Translating gives CASSVEGGGTQGTQYF.

The chain is built from TRBV4-1 and TRBJ1-4, with D tentatively TRBD1 (6 bases). V dropped 7 bases and J dropped 0 bases, with 9 bases sitting between them. CDR3 length: 14 amino acids. Germline V gene data show CDR1 as MGHRA and CDR2 as YSYEKL. As DNA, the CDR3 is TGCGCCAGCACCTGGACAGCAACTAATGAAAAACTGTTTTTT. This sequence encodes CASTWTATNEKLFF.

The chain recombines TRBV13 with TRBJ1-2, with 7 positions matching TRBD1. The CDR3 extends over 15 amino acids. CDR1 is PRHDT, CDR2 FYEKMQ, per germline (reference sequence). The V gene end was trimmed by 5 bases and the J gene end by 2 bases; junction bases not matched to a gene: 8. This chain's CDR3 is CASSPIGTENYGYTF. The CDR3 bases are TGTGCCAGCAGCCCTATCGGGACAGAAAACTATGGCTACACCTTC.

This chain connects TRBV28 to TRBJ2-2; D may be TRBD2 (6 bases). Germline CDR1 is MDHEN and CDR2 is SYDVKM. This CDR3 is 16 amino acids long. V lost 3 bases, J lost 0 bases, and 11 bases lay in between. The CDR3 nucleotides are TGTGCCAGCAGTTTTACGGGACTCGCGAACACCGGGGAGCTGTTTTTT. Its translation is CASSFTGLANTGELFF.

This clonotype was counted a few times. This chain links TRBV4-1 with TRBJ2-1; TRBD2 aligns across 7 bases. Unmatched junction bases numbered 9, after V lost 0 bases and J lost 7 bases. The length of the CDR3 is 16 residues. Per the germline V gene, CDR1 is MGHRA and CDR2 is YSYEKL. CDR3 protein: CASSQETPLARNEQFF. The CDR3 DNA sequence: TGCGCCAGCAGCCAAGAGACCCCACTAGCGCGGAATGAGCAGTTCTTC.

V and J are TRBV2 and TRBJ2-3, with 10 positions matching TRBD1. The V gene end was trimmed by 4 bases and the J gene end by 4 bases; junction bases not matched to a gene: 8. The CDR3 is made up of 16 amino acids. The germline gives CDR1 SNHLY, CDR2 FYNNEI. The CDR3 DNA reads as TGTGCCAGCAGTGGACCGGGACAGGGGCGACCAGATACGCAGTATTTT. This encodes CASSGPGQGRPDTQYF.

V gene TRBV28 combines with J gene TRBJ1-1; the match to TRBD1 covers 7 bases. Losses at the gene ends were 6 bases for V and 7 bases for J; bases not matched to a gene: 5. This CDR3 region has 12 residues. The germline gives CDR1 MDHEN, CDR2 SYDVKM. The CDR3 region has the DNA TGTGCCAGCAGCCGTGACAGGGATGAAGCTTTCTTT. This translates into CASSRDRDEAFF. The variable domain in full, with the rest retrieved from reference TRBV28 and TRBJ1-1, is DVKVTQSSRYLVKRTGEKVFLECVQDMDHENMFWYRQDPGLGLRLIYFSYDVKMKEKGDIPEGYSVSREKKERFSLILESASTNQTSMYLCASSRDRDEAFFGQGTRLTVV.

This clonotype was seen only once. A clone one base away is much larger, so this may be a read error. CDR3 sequence reads: CASKVLNTGAFF. CDR3 DNA sequence: TGTGCCAGCAAGGTGTTGAACACTGGAGCTTTCTTT. This rearrangement joins TRBV6-1 to TRBJ1-1; D not resolved. CDR3 length: 12 residues. Looked up from germline, CDR1 is MNHNS and CDR2 is SASEGT.

This chain connects TRBV10-2 to TRBJ2-7; 11 bases are shared with TRBD2. CDR3 size: 14 residues. Germline V gene lookup returns CDR1 WSHSY and CDR2 SAAADI. Unmatched junction bases numbered 4, after V lost 7 bases and J lost 2 bases. CDR3 bases: TGCGCCAGCATTGTTAGCGGGGGGGCCTACGAGCAGTACTTC. Residues: CASIVSGGAYEQYF.

This chain links TRBV7-3 with TRBJ2-1, with D tentatively TRBD1 (6 bases). The V gene's germline CDR1 is SGHTA and CDR2 FQGTGA. The CDR3 runs 13 residues. Trimming removed 2 bases from V and 10 bases from J, with 12 bases in between. The CDR3 DNA is TGTGCCAGCAGCTTAGTGGGGGCAAGGGAGCAGTTCTTC. This encodes CASSLVGAREQFF.

This chain uses TRBV5-1 with TRBJ1-4; 8 positions match TRBD1. The germline gives CDR1 SGHRS, CDR2 YFSETQ. This CDR3 is 13 amino acids long. The trim removed 4 bases at V and 7 bases at J, leaving 3 bases unmatched. The CDR3 loop is CASSPDRAEKLFF. The CDR3 bases are TGCGCCAGCAGCCCGGACAGGGCTGAAAAACTGTTTTTT.

A single count supports this clonotype. The chain employs TRBV6-1 and TRBJ1-1, with TRBD1 identical over 7 bases. The germline V gene has CDR1 MNHNS and CDR2 SASEGT. V was pared by 6 bases and J by 5 bases, with 9 bases of the junction left unmatched. This CDR3 has 14 residues. Here the CDR3 reads CASRETTGATEAFF. The CDR3 DNA reads as TGTGCCAGCAGGGAAACCACAGGGGCGACTGAAGCTTTCTTT.

The chain joins TRBV7-9 to TRBJ2-2, with 9 bases fitting TRBD1. CDR1 and CDR2 from the germline V gene are SEHNR and FQNEAQ (reference sequence). This CDR3 has 15 amino acids. The V segment lost 5 bases and the J segment 4 bases; nucleotides outside the gene matches: 5. The CDR3 DNA reads as TGTGCCAGCAGCCGGACAGGGGCCGGCACCGGGGAGCTGTTTTTT. Translating it yields CASSRTGAGTGELFF. Full variable domain (outside the CDR3, taken from reference TRBV7-9 and TRBJ2-2): DTGVSQNPRHKITKRGQNVTFRCDPISEHNRLYWYRQTLGQGPEFLTYFQNEAQLEKSRLLSDRFSAERPKGSFSTLEIQRTEQGDSAMYLCASSRTGAGTGELFFGEGSRLTVL.

The gene calls are TRBV3-1 and TRBJ1-2; TRBD1 might be the D (6 bases). This CDR3 has 15 amino acids. The germline V gene has CDR1 LGHDT and CDR2 YNNKEL (reference sequence). Trimming removed 7 bases from V and 3 bases from J, with 18 bases in between. This chain's CDR3 is CASNYDPGVDYGYTF. The CDR3 region has the DNA TGTGCCAGCAACTACGATCCAGGGGTAGACTATGGCTACACCTTC.

This chain connects TRBV20-1 to TRBJ2-1, with D hard to call. Germline-derived CDR1 and CDR2 are DFQATT and SNEGSKA (reference sequence). V was clipped by 5 bases and J by 5 bases, with 19 bases between them. The CDR3 length is 15 residues. CDR3 sequence reads: CSAPTTEKFNNEQFF. In DNA, the CDR3 is TGCAGTGCTCCAACGACGGAAAAATTCAACAATGAGCAGTTCTTC.

The rearrangement uses TRBV11-2 and TRBJ1-1; D possibly corresponds to TRBD1 (6 bases). The CDR3 length is 11 residues. Germline V gene data show CDR1 as SGHAT and CDR2 as FQNNGV. Trimming took off 0 bases at V and 12 bases at J, with 8 bases between the two ends. For the CDR3, the DNA is TGTGCCAGCAGCTTAGACAGGGGAACTTTCTTT. Protein: CASSLDRGTFF.

The genes are TRBV7-9 and TRBJ2-3; no clear D. The germline V gene encodes CDR1 SEHNR and CDR2 FQNEAQ (reference sequence). V lost 4 bases, J lost 2 bases, and 22 bases lay in between. The CDR3 consists of 18 residues. In DNA, the CDR3 is TGTGCCAGCAGCTCGCTGGACGGCCTGAGACACTCCACAGATACGCAGTATTTT. Translating it yields CASSSLDGLRHSTDTQYF.

The sample holds a few counts of this clonotype. V gene TRBV7-8 combines with J gene TRBJ2-5; perhaps TRBD1 as D (5 bases). The end of the DNA is better explained by TRBJ2-7, so the J call may be wrong. Germline V gene data show CDR1 as SGHVS and CDR2 as FQNEAQ. The CDR3 sequence is 13 residues long. The DNA for the CDR3 is TGTGCCAGCAGCTCAGGGCGTCCCAACGAGCAGTACTTC. The encoded protein is CASSSGRPNEQYF.